These 6 T cell receptor beta chains were sequenced from one sample in a study of blood T cells in healthy people across ages. The use of a sample-barcoded 5' primer and a J-beta primer mix characterized a second PCR of roughly 6 to 11 cycles. TCRdb recomputed calls from the 5' RACE reads with MiXCR, one row per CDR3 protein. The sample holds just over 800,000 distinct CDR3 sequences, 62% seen once. Sequenced: blood. The receptors derive from a man aged 30-40 years in good health.

This clonotype was seen a few times. The chain has TRBV20-1 and TRBJ2-5; D is possibly TRBD1 (6 bases). There are 15 residues in the CDR3. Trimming pared 3 bases from V and 2 bases from J, leaving 16 bases between. Germline CDR1 and CDR2: DFQATT and SNEGSKA (reference sequence). This chain's CDR3 is CSASMIGQPQETQYF. The CDR3 DNA reads as TGCAGTGCTAGTATGATAGGACAGCCTCAAGAGACCCAGTACTTC.

This clonotype appeared once. V and J are TRBV12-3 or TRBV12-4 and TRBJ2-3; 12 nucleotides agree with TRBD2. This CDR3 region has 17 residues. The junction had 10 bases not matched to a gene; V was cut back by 3 bases and J by 6 bases. CDR3 residues: CASSFLAGGLDLDTQYF. Written as DNA, the CDR3 is TGTGCCAGCAGTTTCCTAGCGGGGGGGCTTGATCTGGATACGCAGTATTTT.

The chain couples TRBV12-3 or TRBV12-4 to TRBJ2-1, with 10 nucleotides matching TRBD2. The CDR3 has 15 residues. Trimming removed 3 bases from V and 5 bases from J; junction bases left unmatched: 4. The CDR3 sequence is CASSFPGLANNEQFF. CDR3 DNA sequence: TGTGCCAGCAGTTTCCCGGGACTAGCGAACAATGAGCAGTTCTTC.

The J gene is TRBJ2-4, the V gene TRBV20-1; D perhaps matches TRBD2 (5 bases). The CDR3 has 12 residues. The V and J ends lost 3 bases and 15 bases respectively, with 18 bases between them. The germline V gene encodes CDR1 DFQATT and CDR2 SNEGSKA (reference sequence). This chain's CDR3 is CSASPRGYERYF. The CDR3 DNA reads TGCAGTGCTAGTCCCCGGGGATACGAGCGGTACTTC.

This chain uses TRBV19 with TRBJ2-7; tentatively, D is TRBD1 (5 bases). This CDR3 has 15 residues. V dropped 3 bases and J dropped 2 bases, with 14 bases sitting between them. Germline V CDR1 and CDR2: LNHDA, SQIVND (reference sequence). In DNA, the CDR3 is TGTGCCAGTAGTATTAGCCCAGGGCGGACCTACGAGCAGTACTTC. Protein product: CASSISPGRTYEQYF.

V usage is TRBV25-1 and J usage is TRBJ2-7, with 7 bases identical to TRBD1. The DNA end lines up better with TRBJ2-5; the J call may be wrong. The CDR3 has 15 residues. In germline, CDR1 is MGHDK, CDR2 SYGVNS. CDR3 bases: TGTGCCAGCAGTCCTACAGGGGAGTCGGGGGAGACCCAGTACTTC. Protein sequence: CASSPTGESGETQYF.